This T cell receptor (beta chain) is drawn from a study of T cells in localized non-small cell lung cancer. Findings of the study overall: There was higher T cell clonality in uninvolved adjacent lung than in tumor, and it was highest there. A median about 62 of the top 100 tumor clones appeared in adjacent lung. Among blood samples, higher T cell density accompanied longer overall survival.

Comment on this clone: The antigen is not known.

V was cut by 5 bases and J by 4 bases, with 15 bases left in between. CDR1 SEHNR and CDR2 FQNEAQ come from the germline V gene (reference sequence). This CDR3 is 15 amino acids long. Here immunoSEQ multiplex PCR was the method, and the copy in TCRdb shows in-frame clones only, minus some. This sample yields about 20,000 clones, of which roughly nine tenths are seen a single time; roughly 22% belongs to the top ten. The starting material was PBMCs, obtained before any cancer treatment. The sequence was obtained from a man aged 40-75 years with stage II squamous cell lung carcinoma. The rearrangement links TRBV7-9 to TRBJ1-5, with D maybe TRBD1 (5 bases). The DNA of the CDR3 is TGTGCCAGCAGCGCCGAAGGGAAGGGGAATCAGCCCCAGCATTTT. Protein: CASSAEGKGNQPQHF.